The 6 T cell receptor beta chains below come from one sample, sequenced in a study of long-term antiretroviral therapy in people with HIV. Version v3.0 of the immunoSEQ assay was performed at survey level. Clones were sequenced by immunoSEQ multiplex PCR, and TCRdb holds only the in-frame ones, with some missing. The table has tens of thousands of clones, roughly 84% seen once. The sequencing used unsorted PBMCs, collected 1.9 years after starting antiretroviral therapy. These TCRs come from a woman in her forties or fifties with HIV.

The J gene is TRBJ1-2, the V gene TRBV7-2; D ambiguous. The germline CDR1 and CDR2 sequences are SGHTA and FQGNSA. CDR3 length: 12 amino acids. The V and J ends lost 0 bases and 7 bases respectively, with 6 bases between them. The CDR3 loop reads CASSLAGPGYTF. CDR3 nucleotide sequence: TGTGCCAGCAGCTTAGCCGGGCCTGGCTACACCTTC.

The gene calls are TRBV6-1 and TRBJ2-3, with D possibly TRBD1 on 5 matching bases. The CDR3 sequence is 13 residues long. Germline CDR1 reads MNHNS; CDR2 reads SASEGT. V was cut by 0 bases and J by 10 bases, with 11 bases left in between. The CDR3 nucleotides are TGTGCCAGCAGTGAAGCGCGACAGTCGCCGCAGTATTTT. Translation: CASSEARQSPQYF.

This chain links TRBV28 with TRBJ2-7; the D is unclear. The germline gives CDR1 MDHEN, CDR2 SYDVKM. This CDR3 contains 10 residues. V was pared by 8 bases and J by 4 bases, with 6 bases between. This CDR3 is CASGNYEQYF. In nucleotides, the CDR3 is TGTGCCAGCGGGAATTACGAGCAGTACTTC.

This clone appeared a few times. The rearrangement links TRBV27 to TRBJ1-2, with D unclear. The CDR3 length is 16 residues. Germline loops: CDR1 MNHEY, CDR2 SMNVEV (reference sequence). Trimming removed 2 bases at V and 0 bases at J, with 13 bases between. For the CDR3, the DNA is TGTGCCAGCAGTTTAGTAACCCCCAAAGCTAACTATGGCTACACCTTC. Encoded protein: CASSLVTPKANYGYTF.

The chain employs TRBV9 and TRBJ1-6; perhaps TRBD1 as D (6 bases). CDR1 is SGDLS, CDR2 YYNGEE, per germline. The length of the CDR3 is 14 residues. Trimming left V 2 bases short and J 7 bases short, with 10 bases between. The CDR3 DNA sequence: TGTGCCAGCAGCGTCGGGACACTGAATTCACCCCTCCACTTT. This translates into CASSVGTLNSPLHF.

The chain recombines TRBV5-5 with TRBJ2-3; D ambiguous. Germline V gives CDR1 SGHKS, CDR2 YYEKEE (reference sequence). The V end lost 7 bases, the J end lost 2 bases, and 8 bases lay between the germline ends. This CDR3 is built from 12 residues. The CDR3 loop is CASRSTTDTQYF. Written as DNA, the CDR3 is TGTGCCAGCCGTAGTACCACAGATACGCAGTATTTT.